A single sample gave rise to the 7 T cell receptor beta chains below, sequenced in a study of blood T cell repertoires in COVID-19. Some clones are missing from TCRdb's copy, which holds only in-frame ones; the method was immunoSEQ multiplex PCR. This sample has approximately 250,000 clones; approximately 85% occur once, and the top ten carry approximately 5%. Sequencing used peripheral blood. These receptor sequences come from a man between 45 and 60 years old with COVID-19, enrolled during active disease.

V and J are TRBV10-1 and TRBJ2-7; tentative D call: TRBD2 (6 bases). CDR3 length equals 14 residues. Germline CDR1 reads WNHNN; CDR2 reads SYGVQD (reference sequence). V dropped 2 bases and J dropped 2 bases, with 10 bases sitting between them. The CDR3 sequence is CASSEGTATYEQYF. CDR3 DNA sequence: TGCGCCAGCAGTGAGGGGACTGCCACCTACGAGCAGTACTTC.

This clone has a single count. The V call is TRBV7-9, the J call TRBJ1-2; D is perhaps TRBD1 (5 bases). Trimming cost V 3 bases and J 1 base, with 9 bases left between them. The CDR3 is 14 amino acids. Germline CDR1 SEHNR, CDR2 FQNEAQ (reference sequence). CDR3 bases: TGTGCCAGCAGCTTTCCTCAGGGTAACTATGGCTACACCTTC. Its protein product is CASSFPQGNYGYTF. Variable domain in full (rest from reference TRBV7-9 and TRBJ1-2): DTGVSQNPRHKITKRGQNVTFRCDPISEHNRLYWYRQTLGQGPEFLTYFQNEAQLEKSRLLSDRFSAERPKGSFSTLEIQRTEQGDSAMYLCASSFPQGNYGYTFGSGTRLTVV.

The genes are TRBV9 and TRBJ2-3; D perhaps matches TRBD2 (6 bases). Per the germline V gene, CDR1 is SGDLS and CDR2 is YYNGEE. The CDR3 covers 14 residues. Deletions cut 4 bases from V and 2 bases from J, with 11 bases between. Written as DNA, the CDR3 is TGTGCCAGCAGCACGGGACTCGCCACAGATACGCAGTATTTT. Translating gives CASSTGLATDTQYF.

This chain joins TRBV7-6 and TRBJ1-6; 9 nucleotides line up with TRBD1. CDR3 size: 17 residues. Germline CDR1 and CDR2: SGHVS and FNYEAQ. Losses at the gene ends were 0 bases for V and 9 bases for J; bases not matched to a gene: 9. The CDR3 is CASSLARGDRVTSPLHF. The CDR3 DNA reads TGTGCCAGCAGCTTAGCCCGCGGGGACAGGGTAACTTCACCCCTCCACTTT.

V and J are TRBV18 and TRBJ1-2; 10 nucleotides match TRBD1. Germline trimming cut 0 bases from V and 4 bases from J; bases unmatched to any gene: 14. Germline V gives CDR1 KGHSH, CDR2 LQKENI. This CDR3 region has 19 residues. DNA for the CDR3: TGTGCCAGCTCACCACCGGCCCGGGACAGGGGATTCAGGGGCTATGGCTACACCTTC. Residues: CASSPPARDRGFRGYGYTF. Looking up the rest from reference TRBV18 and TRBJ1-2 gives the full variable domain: NAGVMQNPRHLVRRRGQEARLRCSPMKGHSHVYWYRQLPEEGLKFMVYLQKENIIDESGMPKERFSAEFPKEGPSILRIQQVVRGDSAAYFCASSPPARDRGFRGYGYTFGSGTRLTVV.

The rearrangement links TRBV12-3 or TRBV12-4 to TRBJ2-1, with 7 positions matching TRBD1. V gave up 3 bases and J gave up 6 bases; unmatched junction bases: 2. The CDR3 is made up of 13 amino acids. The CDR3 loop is CASSFQGVNEQFF. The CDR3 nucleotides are TGTGCCAGCAGTTTTCAGGGGGTCAATGAGCAGTTCTTC.

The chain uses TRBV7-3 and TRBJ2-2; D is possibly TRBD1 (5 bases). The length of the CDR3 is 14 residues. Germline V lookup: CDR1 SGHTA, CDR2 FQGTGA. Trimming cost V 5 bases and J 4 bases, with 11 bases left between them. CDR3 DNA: TGTGCCAGCAGCCTGGACATTTTCACCGGGGAGCTGTTTTTT. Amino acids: CASSLDIFTGELFF.